The entry that follows covers one T cell receptor beta chain sequence. The germline V gene encodes CDR1 MNHNS and CDR2 SASEGT. The CDR3 is 14 residues long. Total RNA input per TCR library was 3,500 to 4,500 ng. TCRdb re-analyzed the 5' RACE reads; it lists each CDR3 protein once, without DNA. Its clone listing holds 150,000 or so distinct CDR3 sequences. This sample stems from a study of monozygotic twins with inflammatory bowel disease. The chain recombines TRBV6-1 with TRBJ1-2; the D call of TRBD1 rests on TCRdb alone, since no DNA is present to check it. The sequence was collected from a human donor with ulcerative colitis or Crohn's disease, or a healthy co-twin of an affected twin (not recorded which). Sequenced input: blood. The CDR3 is CASRPGQGSYGYTF.